This T cell receptor beta chain was captured by sequencing in a study of CD8 T cells in Susac syndrome. CD8+ and CD4+ T cells from blood underwent TCR beta sequencing. RNA in amounts of roughly 0.45 to 1 ug was reverse transcribed with random hexamers. TCRdb used MiXCR to reprocess the immunoSEQ multiplex PCR reads, holding one entry per CDR3 protein. The table lists roughly 250,000 distinct CDR3 sequences, 90% to 97% of them singletons. The CDR3 covers 15 residues. The J segment lost 9 bases and the V segment lost 8 bases, leaving 9 bases of the junction unmatched. CDR1 is SNHLY and CDR2 is FYNNEI in the germline V gene.

This TCR was recovered from a human donor with Susac syndrome. The rearrangement links TRBV2 to TRBJ2-1; TRBD2 aligns across 14 bases. The sample taken for sequencing was CD4+ T cells from PBMCs. CDR3 amino acids: CASGTSGSRDGEQFF. The CDR3 DNA sequence: TGTGCCAGCGGGACTAGCGGGAGCAGGGACGGTGAGCAGTTCTTC.